These 10 T cell receptor beta chains came from one sample sequenced in a study of cytomegalovirus exposure and HLA in healthy donors. Primers: 60 Vbeta forward and 13 Jbeta reverse. Assay: immunoSEQ multiplex PCR; the TCRdb copy retains only in-frame clones and omits some. The sample shows approximately 180,000 clones, roughly 70% of them seen only once. Material: PBMCs. The source is a male donor in good health and CMV-seronegative.

The chain combines TRBV2 with TRBJ1-2; D unclear. The CDR3 has 13 residues. Germline V gene sequence: CDR1 SNHLY, CDR2 FYNNEI. Trimming stripped 7 bases from V and 4 bases from J, with 13 bases between. The CDR3 is CASNYQEAYGYTF. CDR3 coding DNA: TGTGCCAGCAACTACCAGGAGGCCTATGGCTACACCTTC.

The sample holds a few counts of this clone. The chain recombines TRBV5-4 with TRBJ2-1; 9 positions agree with TRBD2. This CDR3 comprises 15 residues. V shed 4 bases and J 0 bases; nucleotides not matched to a gene: 2. Per germline, CDR1 SGHNT and CDR2 YYREEE (reference sequence). CDR3: CASSGTSSSYNEQFF. CDR3 DNA sequence: TGTGCCAGCAGCGGGACTAGCAGCTCCTACAATGAGCAGTTCTTC.

This chain uses TRBV6-6 with TRBJ1-5; D is possibly TRBD1 (5 bases). Trimming took off 7 bases at V and 4 bases at J, with 14 bases between the two ends. This CDR3 is built from 14 residues. Per the germline V gene, CDR1 is MNHNY and CDR2 is SVGAGI (reference sequence). CDR3 sequence reads: CASTLPGENQPQHF. CDR3 coding DNA: TGTGCCAGCACCTTACCGGGGGAGAATCAGCCCCAGCATTTT.

This clone was detected a few times. The DNA for the CDR3 is TGTGCCAGCAGTTACTCTCCCGACGAGCAGTACTTC. It codes for CASSYSPDEQYF. The chain is built from TRBV6-5 and TRBJ2-7; D is ambiguous. The CDR3 covers 12 residues. Germline V gene lookup returns CDR1 MNHEY and CDR2 SVGAGI. Trimming stripped 0 bases from V and 5 bases from J, with 5 bases between.

The chain links TRBV25-1 to TRBJ2-5, with a weak D call TRBD2 (5 bases). CDR1 and CDR2 from the germline V gene are MGHDK and SYGVNS. V lost 7 bases, J lost 0 bases, and 15 bases lay in between. The CDR3 consists of 15 residues. The CDR3 sequence: CASITTGGYQETQYF. In DNA form, the CDR3 reads TGTGCCAGCATTACTACCGGAGGATACCAAGAGACCCAGTACTTC.

This sequence joins TRBV5-4 and TRBJ1-5; the match to TRBD1 covers 12 bases. The germline V gene encodes CDR1 SGHNT and CDR2 YYREEE (reference sequence). This CDR3 has 17 residues. V dropped 3 bases and J dropped 0; count of bases not matched to a gene: 4. Here the CDR3 DNA reads TGTGCCAGCAGCTGGGGGGGACAGGGGGCTAGCAATCAGCCCCAGCATTTT. Translating it yields CASSWGGQGASNQPQHF.

J is TRBJ2-7 and V is TRBV19, with D perhaps matching TRBD2 (6 bases). This CDR3 has 14 residues. Deletions cut 3 bases from V and 2 bases from J, with 11 bases between. Germline V lookup: CDR1 LNHDA, CDR2 SQIVND (reference sequence). The CDR3 here is CASSIHGSAYEQYF. The CDR3 DNA follows: TGTGCCAGTAGTATTCACGGGAGCGCCTACGAGCAGTACTTC.

This clone appeared a single time. The chain combines TRBV7-3 with TRBJ2-7; D is possibly TRBD1 (6 bases). The CDR3 totals 14 residues. V was pared by 2 bases and J by 5 bases, with 13 bases between. Per the germline V gene, CDR1 is SGHTA and CDR2 is FQGTGA. The CDR3 DNA reads TGTGCCAGCAGCTTACAGGGGATTTTGGACGAGCAGTACTTC. Residues: CASSLQGILDEQYF.

The V gene is TRBV6-5, the J gene TRBJ1-5; weak D call: TRBD1 (5 bases). Trimming took 4 bases from V and 5 from J, leaving 15 bases between them. The CDR3 extends over 15 amino acids. Germline V gene data show CDR1 as MNHEY and CDR2 as SVGAGI. In DNA, the CDR3 is TGTGCCAGCAGTTCGTATCGGGCGGGGGATCAGCCCCAGCATTTT. Its translation is CASSSYRAGDQPQHF.

This clone was counted a few times. V gene TRBV28 combines with J gene TRBJ1-5; 7 bases are shared with TRBD1. From germline, CDR1 is MDHEN and CDR2 SYDVKM. J lost 1 base, V lost 7 bases, and 13 bases had no gene match. The CDR3 consists of 17 residues. The CDR3 here is CASKRQGWGESNQPQHF. CDR3 sequence (DNA): TGTGCCAGCAAGAGACAGGGTTGGGGTGAGAGCAATCAGCCCCAGCATTTT.